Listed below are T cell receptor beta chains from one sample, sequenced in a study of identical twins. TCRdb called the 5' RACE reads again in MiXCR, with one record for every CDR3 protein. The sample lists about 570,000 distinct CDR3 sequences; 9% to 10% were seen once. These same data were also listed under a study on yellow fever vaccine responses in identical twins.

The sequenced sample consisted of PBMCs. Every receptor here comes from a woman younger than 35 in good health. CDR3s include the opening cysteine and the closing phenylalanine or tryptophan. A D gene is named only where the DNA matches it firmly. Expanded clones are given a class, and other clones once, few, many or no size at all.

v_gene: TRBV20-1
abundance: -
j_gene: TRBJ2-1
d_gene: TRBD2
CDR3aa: CSARGLAGQRNEQFF
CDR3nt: TGCAGTGCTAGGGGGCTAGCGGGCCAGAGGAATGAGCAGTTCTTC

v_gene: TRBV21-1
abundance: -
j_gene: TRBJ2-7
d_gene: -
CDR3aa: CASRAGGPDYEQYF
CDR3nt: TGTGCCAGCAGGGCGGGAGGGCCTGACTACGAGCAGTACTTC

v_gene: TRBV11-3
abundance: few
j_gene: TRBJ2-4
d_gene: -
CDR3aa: CASSSGGAGNIQYF
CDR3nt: TGTGCCAGCAGCTCCGGCGGGGCAGGGAACATTCAGTACTTC

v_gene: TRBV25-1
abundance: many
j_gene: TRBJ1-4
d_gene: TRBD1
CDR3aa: CASSDRMADRGKLFF
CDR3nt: TGTGCCAGCAGTGATCGCATGGCCGACAGGGGGAAACTGTTTTTT

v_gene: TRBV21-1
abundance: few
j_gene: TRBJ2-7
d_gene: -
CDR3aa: CASIPVKDVYEQYF
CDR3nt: TGTGCCAGCATCCCGGTAAAAGACGTCTACGAGCAGTACTTC

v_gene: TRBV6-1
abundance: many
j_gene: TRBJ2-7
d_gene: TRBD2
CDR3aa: CASSLAGEGGEQYF
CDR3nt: TGTGCCAGCAGTCTAGCGGGAGAAGGAGGCGAGCAGTACTTC

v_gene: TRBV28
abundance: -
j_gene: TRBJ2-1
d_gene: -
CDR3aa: CASTSTQGGDRFYNEQFF
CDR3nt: TGTGCCAGCACCTCAACCCAGGGGGGGGACAGGTTTTACAATGAGCAGTTCTTC

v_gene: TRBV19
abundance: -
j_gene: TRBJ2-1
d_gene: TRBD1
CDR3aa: CASGRQGYGGEQFF
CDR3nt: TGTGCCAGTGGGAGACAGGGGTACGGTGGTGAGCAGTTCTTC

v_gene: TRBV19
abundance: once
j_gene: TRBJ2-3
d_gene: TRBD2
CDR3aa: CASSIRYGSGSSTDTQYF
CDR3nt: TGTGCCAGTAGTATAAGATACGGTAGCGGGTCTAGCACAGATACGCAGTATTTT

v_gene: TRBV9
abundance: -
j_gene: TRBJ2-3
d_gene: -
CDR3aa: CASSVFRADTQYF
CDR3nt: TGTGCCAGCAGCGTTTTTCGAGCGGATACGCAGTATTTT

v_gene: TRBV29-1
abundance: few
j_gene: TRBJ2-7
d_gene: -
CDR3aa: CSAGDLVEYF
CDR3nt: TGCAGCGCCGGGGACCTCGTAGAGTACTTC

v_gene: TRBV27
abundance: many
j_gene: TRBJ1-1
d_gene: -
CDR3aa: CASSPPRGVGRNTEAFF
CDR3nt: TGTGCCAGCAGCCCCCCTCGGGGGGTAGGAAGAAACACTGAAGCTTTCTTT

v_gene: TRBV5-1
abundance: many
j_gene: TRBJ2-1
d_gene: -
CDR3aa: CASSLVPKVHNEQFF
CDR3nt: TGCGCCAGCAGCTTGGTCCCAAAGGTCCACAATGAGCAGTTCTTC

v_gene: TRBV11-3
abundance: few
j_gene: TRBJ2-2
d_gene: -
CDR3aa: CASSPTVDTGELFF
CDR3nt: TGTGCCAGCAGCCCGACCGTAGACACCGGGGAGCTGTTTTTT

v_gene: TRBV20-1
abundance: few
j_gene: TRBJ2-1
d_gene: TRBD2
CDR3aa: CSANPGGWDNEQFF
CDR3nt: TGCAGTGCCAACCCGGGAGGTTGGGACAATGAGCAGTTCTTC

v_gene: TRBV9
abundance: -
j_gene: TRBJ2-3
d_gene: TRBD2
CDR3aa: CASSVPQTSGYTDTQYF
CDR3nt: TGTGCCAGCAGCGTCCCACAGACTAGCGGGTACACAGATACGCAGTATTTT

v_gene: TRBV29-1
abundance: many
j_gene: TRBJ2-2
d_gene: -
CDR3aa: CSVGVGRAGELFF
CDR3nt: TGCAGCGTTGGGGTCGGCAGGGCTGGGGAGCTGTTTTTT

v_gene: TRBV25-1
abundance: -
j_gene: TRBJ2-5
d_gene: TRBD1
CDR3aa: CASSRDRGLFGETQYF
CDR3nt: TGTGCCAGCAGCCGGGACAGGGGGCTTTTTGGGGAGACCCAGTACTTC

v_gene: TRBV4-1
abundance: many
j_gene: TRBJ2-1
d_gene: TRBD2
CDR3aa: CASSQVGGSNFNEQFF
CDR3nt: TGCGCCAGCAGCCAAGTGGGCGGGAGTAATTTCAATGAGCAGTTCTTC

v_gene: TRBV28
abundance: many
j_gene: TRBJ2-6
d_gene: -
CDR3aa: CASSSNSGANVLTF
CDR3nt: TGTGCCAGCAGCTCGAACTCTGGGGCCAACGTCCTGACTTTC

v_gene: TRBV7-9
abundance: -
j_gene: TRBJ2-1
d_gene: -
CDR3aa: CASSLAPDDEQFF
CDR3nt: TGTGCCAGCAGCTTAGCCCCCGATGATGAGCAGTTCTTC

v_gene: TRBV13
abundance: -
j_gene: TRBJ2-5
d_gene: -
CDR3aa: CASSFTTSGRGKETQYF
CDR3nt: TGTGCCAGCAGCTTTACCACGAGCGGGCGAGGGAAGGAGACCCAGTACTTC

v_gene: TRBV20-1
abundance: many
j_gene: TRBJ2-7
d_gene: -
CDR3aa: CSAPGQGDYEQYF
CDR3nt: TGCAGTGCTCCAGGGCAGGGCGACTACGAGCAGTACTTC

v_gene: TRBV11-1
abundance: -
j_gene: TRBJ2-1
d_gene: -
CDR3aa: CASSAGDPGVSSYNEQFF
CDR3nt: TGTGCCAGCAGCGCTGGAGACCCGGGGGTCAGCTCCTACAATGAGCAGTTCTTC

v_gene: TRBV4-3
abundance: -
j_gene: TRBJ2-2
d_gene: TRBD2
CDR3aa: CASSQDLLGGGTGELFF
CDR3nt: TGCGCCAGCAGCCAAGACCTCCTTGGGGGAGGGACCGGGGAGCTGTTTTTT

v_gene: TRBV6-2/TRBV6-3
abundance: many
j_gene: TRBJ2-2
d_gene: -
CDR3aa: CASSYSGDTGELFF
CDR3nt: TGTGCCAGCAGTTACTCGGGGGACACCGGGGAGCTGTTTTTT

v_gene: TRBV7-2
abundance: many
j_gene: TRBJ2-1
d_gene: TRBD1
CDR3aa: CASSAGTGAYNEQFF
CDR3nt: TGTGCCAGCAGCGCCGGGACAGGGGCCTATAATGAGCAGTTCTTC

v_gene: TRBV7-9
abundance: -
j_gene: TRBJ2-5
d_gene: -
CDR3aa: CASSARQNQETQYF
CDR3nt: TGTGCCAGCAGCGCCAGACAGAACCAAGAGACCCAGTACTTC

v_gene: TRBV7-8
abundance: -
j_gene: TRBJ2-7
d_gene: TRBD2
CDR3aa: CASSQPGLAGRYEQYF
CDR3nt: TGTGCCAGCAGCCAGCCAGGACTAGCGGGAAGATACGAGCAGTACTTC

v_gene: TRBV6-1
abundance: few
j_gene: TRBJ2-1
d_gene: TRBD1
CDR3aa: CASSDPGGSSYNEQFF
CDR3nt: TGTGCCAGCAGTGACCCAGGGGGTAGCTCCTACAATGAGCAGTTCTTC

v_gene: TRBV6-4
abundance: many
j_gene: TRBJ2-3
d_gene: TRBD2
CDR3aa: CASSSGGAGDTQYF
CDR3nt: TGTGCCAGTTCTAGCGGGGGGGCCGGAGATACGCAGTATTTT

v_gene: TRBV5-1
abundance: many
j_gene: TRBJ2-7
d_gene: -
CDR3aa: CASSLNGPYEQYF
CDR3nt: TGCGCCAGCAGCTTGAACGGCCCCTACGAGCAGTACTTC

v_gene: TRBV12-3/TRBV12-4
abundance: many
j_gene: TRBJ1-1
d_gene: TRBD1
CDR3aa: CASSPRGGDTEAFF
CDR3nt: TGTGCCAGCAGTCCGCGAGGGGGCGACACTGAAGCTTTCTTT

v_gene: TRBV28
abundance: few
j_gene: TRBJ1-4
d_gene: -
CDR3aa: CASSGTGSRGEKLFF
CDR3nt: TGTGCCAGCAGTGGAACAGGGTCGAGAGGTGAAAAACTGTTTTTT

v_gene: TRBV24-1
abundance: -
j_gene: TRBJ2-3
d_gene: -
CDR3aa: CATSDHPWGAKADTQYF
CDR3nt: TGTGCCACCAGTGATCACCCGTGGGGGGCTAAGGCAGATACGCAGTATTTT

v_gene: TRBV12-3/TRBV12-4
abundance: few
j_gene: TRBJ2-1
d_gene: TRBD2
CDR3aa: CASSSTSGSHTFYNEQFF
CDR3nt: TGTGCCAGCAGTTCGACTAGCGGGTCCCACACTTTCTACAATGAGCAGTTCTTC

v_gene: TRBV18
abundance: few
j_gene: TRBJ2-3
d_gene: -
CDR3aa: CASSPYADTQYF
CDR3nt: TGTGCCAGCTCACCGTACGCAGATACGCAGTATTTT

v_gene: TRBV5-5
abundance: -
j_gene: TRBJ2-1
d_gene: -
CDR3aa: CASSLEGRGYEQFF
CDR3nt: TGTGCCAGCAGCTTGGAGGGCAGGGGATATGAGCAGTTCTTC

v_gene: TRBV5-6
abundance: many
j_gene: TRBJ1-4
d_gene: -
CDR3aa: CASSLGDPNEKLFF
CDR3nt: TGTGCCAGCAGCTTAGGGGATCCTAATGAAAAACTGTTTTTT

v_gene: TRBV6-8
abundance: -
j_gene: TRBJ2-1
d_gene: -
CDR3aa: CASSERKDNEQFF
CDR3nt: TGTGCCAGCAGTGAGAGAAAGGACAATGAGCAGTTCTTC

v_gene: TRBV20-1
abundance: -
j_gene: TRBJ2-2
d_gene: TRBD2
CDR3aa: CSAPPAGSTGELFF
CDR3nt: TGCAGTGCCCCCCCAGCGGGATCCACCGGGGAGCTGTTTTTT

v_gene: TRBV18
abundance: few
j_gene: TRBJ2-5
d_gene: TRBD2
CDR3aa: CASSNSGERETQYF
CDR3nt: TGTGCCAGCTCGAACAGCGGGGAGCGCGAGACCCAGTACTTC